The clone carrying this T cell receptor (beta chain) was observed a handful of times. Its matching antigen is unknown. Per the germline V gene, CDR1 is SNHLY and CDR2 is FYNNEI. This CDR3 is 13 amino acids long. V gave up 7 bases and J gave up 1 base, with 10 bases separating them. The data derive from a study of beta chain features in type 1 diabetes. Reverse transcribing all isolated RNA meant expressed TCRB transcripts were sequenced. Data came from immunoSEQ multiplex PCR; TCRdb stores just in-frame clones and leaves some out. The sample includes around 450,000 clones, over 9.5% of them seen just once. Notes on the study in general: More deletions and fewer insertions at VDJ junctions were seen in type 1 diabetes patients.

The TCR originated in a woman under 30 in good health. The chain joins TRBV2 to TRBJ1-1; possible D gene TRBD1, 6 bases. Input material: naive CD4+ T cells from blood. CDR3 protein: CASTLGQNTEAFF. The CDR3 coding sequence is TGTGCCAGCACATTGGGACAGAACACTGAAGCTTTCTTT.